The table lists the clone carrying this T cell receptor beta chain with many counts. Its target is not known. The entry originates in a study of molecular identifiers for immune sequencing clone quantification. Turning to the study itself: In replicates, RNA taken from roughly 18,000 or 92,000 naive CD8 cells was divided five ways, and four portions underwent sequencing. Study conclusions and caveats: Highly expanded clone sizes could end up underestimated if a barcode were shared by identical TCR molecules. Over 99% of effector molecules, yet under 1% of naive-cell molecules, were held by clones above 20 RNA copies.

This CDR3 has 17 amino acids. Germline CDR1 and CDR2: SQVTM and ANQGSEA. The J segment lost 6 bases and the V segment lost 2 bases, leaving 14 bases of the junction unmatched. TCRdb reprocessed the PCR reads via MiXCR and lists one record per CDR3 protein. Altogether 300,000 to 400,000 distinct CDR3 sequences are present, about a fifth being singletons, with the ten largest covering approximately 0.8%. Sequenced input: naive CD8+ T cells from blood, with Jurkat cell RNA spiked in. The subset: FACS-sorted CD8+CD4-CCR7+CD45RA+ naive T cells. The chain combines TRBV29-1 with TRBJ2-3, with TRBD2 identical over 10 bases. This receptor was identified in a human donor in good health. Some libraries in this study had Jurkat cell RNA spiked in. The CDR3, as DNA: TGCAGCGTTGAACGGGTCTTCGAAAGCGGGAGGGCCGATACGCAGTATTTT. As protein: CSVERVFESGRADTQYF.